The next 11 T cell receptor beta chains were all read from a single sample in a study of response to subunit inactivated influenza vaccine. TCRdb called the RT-PCR reads again in MiXCR, with one record for every CDR3 protein. The sample contains some 800,000 distinct CDR3 sequences, 20% to 25% of which appear only once. The sample in question was PBMCs from blood, obtained about 5 days after vaccination. The receptor source for this set is a man aged 45 to 65 who received an inactivated influenza vaccine.

This clonotype was seen only a few times. The rearrangement uses TRBV7-9 and TRBJ2-7, with D maybe TRBD1 (6 bases). This CDR3 region has 13 residues. Per germline, CDR1 SEHNR and CDR2 FQNEAQ (reference sequence). Deletions cut 5 bases from V and 7 bases from J, with 15 bases between. CDR3 nucleotides: TGTGCCAGCAGCCGCGCCAGCAGGGGTGAGCAGTACTTC. This translates into CASSRASRGEQYF.

This clonotype came up many times. J is TRBJ1-5 and V is TRBV10-3; 7 bases agree with TRBD1. With 2 bases clipped from V and 6 bases from J, the junction kept 4 bases outside the gene matches. In germline, CDR1 is ENHRY, CDR2 SYGVKD. The CDR3 runs to 14 residues. CDR3 sequence reads: CAISETGVGQPQHF. CDR3 nucleotide sequence: TGTGCCATCAGTGAGACAGGGGTGGGTCAGCCCCAGCATTTT.

This clonotype was counted only a few times. The chain employs TRBV20-1 and TRBJ1-1; TRBD1 matches 8 bases. The CDR3 spans 13 residues. V lost 6 bases to trimming and J lost 3 bases; unmatched junction nucleotides: 6. Per the germline V gene, CDR1 is DFQATT and CDR2 is SNEGSKA (reference sequence). CDR3 nucleotide sequence: TGCAGTGCATACTCAGGGGGCCACACTGAAGCTTTCTTT. Protein sequence: CSAYSGGHTEAFF.

The chain is built from TRBV7-2 and TRBJ2-3; D is possibly TRBD1 (6 bases). The V gene lost 3 bases and the J gene lost 5 bases, with 15 bases spanning the gap. CDR1 is SGHTA, CDR2 FQGNSA, per germline. The CDR3 is 15 residues long. This CDR3 reads CASSLAGVAGDTQYF. The CDR3 coding sequence is TGTGCCAGCAGCTTGGCAGGGGTGGCAGGAGATACGCAGTATTTT.

The gene calls are TRBV20-1 and TRBJ1-2, with D possibly matching TRBD1 (6 bases). Trimming pared 1 base from V and 7 bases from J, leaving 10 bases between. Germline V CDR1 and CDR2: DFQATT, SNEGSKA (reference sequence). The CDR3 loop spans 12 amino acids. The DNA of the CDR3 is TGCAGTGCTAGAGCAGGGGCGGCTGGCTACACCTTC. Its translation is CSARAGAAGYTF.

The gene calls are TRBV5-1 and TRBJ1-1; possibly TRBD1 for D (6 bases). Germline CDR1 reads SGHRS; CDR2 reads YFSETQ. The V gene lost 4 bases and the J gene lost 5 bases, with 12 bases spanning the gap. The CDR3 sequence is 13 residues long. This CDR3 reads CASSGGGWTEAFF. The CDR3, as DNA: TGCGCCAGCAGCGGAGGGGGATGGACTGAAGCTTTCTTT.

The chain joins TRBV29-1 to TRBJ2-2, with 8 positions matching TRBD1. The trim removed 1 base at V and 1 base at J, leaving 11 bases unmatched. The CDR3 extends over 18 amino acids. Germline assignment: CDR1 SQVTM and CDR2 ANQGSEA. The CDR3 DNA reads as TGCAGCGTTGAAGGGGTACTGGTGACAGGGGAGAACACCGGGGAGCTGTTTTTT. Translation: CSVEGVLVTGENTGELFF.

CDR3 loop: CASSRRGGYSTEAFF. The CDR3 DNA sequence: TGCGCCAGCAGCAGGAGGGGGGGGTATAGCACTGAAGCTTTCTTT. The chain recombines TRBV5-1 with TRBJ1-1; a weak D match, TRBD1 (6 bases). V dropped 4 bases and J dropped 4 bases, with 17 bases sitting between them. Germline CDR1 and CDR2: SGHRS and YFSETQ. CDR3 length: 15 amino acids.

This clonotype has ten or more counts. The genes are TRBV20-1 and TRBJ1-1, with D possibly TRBD1 on 5 matching bases. CDR3 length: 13 amino acids. The ends were cut back, 1 base at V and 6 bases at J, with 12 bases in the middle. Germline CDR1 and CDR2: DFQATT and SNEGSKA (reference sequence). CDR3 loop: CSARGDAGSEAFF. CDR3 nucleotide sequence: TGCAGTGCTAGAGGGGACGCAGGCTCTGAAGCTTTCTTT.

This clonotype was seen repeatedly, ten times or more. J is TRBJ2-1 and V is TRBV25-1, with no clear D. CDR1 is MGHDK and CDR2 is SYGVNS in the germline V gene. Trimming cost V 5 bases and J 9 bases, with 14 bases left between them. The CDR3 sequence is 13 residues long. CDR3 in amino acids: CASSIGHDLEQFF. CDR3 sequence (DNA): TGTGCCAGCAGTATCGGGCACGATCTTGAGCAGTTCTTC.

The genes are TRBV3-1 and TRBJ2-1; 10 bases are a match to TRBD1. With 8 bases clipped from V and 7 bases from J, the junction kept 20 bases outside the gene matches. CDR1 LGHDT and CDR2 YNNKEL come from the germline V gene (reference sequence). This CDR3 is built from 18 residues. The CDR3 sequence is CASSQQVPGTGVVNEQFF. As DNA, the CDR3 is TGTGCCAGCTCCCAGCAGGTCCCCGGGACAGGGGTGGTTAATGAGCAGTTCTTC.